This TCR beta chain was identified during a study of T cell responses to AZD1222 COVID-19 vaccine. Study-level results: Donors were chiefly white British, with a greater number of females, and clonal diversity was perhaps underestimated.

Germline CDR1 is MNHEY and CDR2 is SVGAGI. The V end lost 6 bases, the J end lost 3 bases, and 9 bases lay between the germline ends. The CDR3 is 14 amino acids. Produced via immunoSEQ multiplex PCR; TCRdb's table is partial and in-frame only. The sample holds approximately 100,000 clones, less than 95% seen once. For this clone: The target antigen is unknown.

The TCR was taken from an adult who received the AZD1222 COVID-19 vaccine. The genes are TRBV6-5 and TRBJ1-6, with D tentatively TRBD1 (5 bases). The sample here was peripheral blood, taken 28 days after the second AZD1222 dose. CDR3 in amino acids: CASSVGGYNSPLHF. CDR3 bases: TGTGCCAGCAGCGTCGGGGGCTATAATTCACCCCTCCACTTT.